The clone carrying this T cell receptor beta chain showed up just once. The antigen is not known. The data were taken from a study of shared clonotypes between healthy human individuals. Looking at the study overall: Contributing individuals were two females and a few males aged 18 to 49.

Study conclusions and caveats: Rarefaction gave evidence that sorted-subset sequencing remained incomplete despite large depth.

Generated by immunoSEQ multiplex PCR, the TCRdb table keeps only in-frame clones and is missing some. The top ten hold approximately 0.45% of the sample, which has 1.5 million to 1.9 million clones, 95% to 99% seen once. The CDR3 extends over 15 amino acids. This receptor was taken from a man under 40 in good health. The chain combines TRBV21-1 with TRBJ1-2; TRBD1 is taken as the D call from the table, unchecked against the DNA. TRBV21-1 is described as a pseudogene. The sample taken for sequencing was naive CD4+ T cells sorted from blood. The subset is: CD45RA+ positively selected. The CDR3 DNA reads TGTGCCATGACGGGAGGGACAGGGGAGACCTATGGCTACACCTTC. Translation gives CAMTGGTGETYGYTF.